One sample yielded the 5 T cell receptor beta chains listed below, sequenced in a study of T cell responses to AZD1222 COVID-19 vaccine. Using immunoSEQ multiplex PCR, the repertoire was profiled, and TCRdb retains in-frame clones only, with some absent. The sample holds roughly 190,000 clones, approximately 91% seen once. The specimen was peripheral blood, collected on day 0 of AZD1222 vaccination. Every receptor here comes from an adult in good health.

The J gene is TRBJ2-3, the V gene TRBV27; D possibly corresponds to TRBD1 (6 bases). This CDR3 has 16 residues. Per germline, CDR1 MNHEY and CDR2 SMNVEV (reference sequence). Trimming took off 4 bases at V and 1 base at J, with 15 bases between the two ends. Written as DNA, the CDR3 is TGTGCCAGCAGTTACATCACAGGGTACGGCACAGATACGCAGTATTTT. It codes for CASSYITGYGTDTQYF.

The chain employs TRBV7-3 and TRBJ1-6; D unclear. V was shortened by 2 bases and J by 0 bases, with 5 bases between the two germline ends. The CDR3 runs 15 residues. Germline CDR1 SGHTA, CDR2 FQGTGA. The CDR3 region has the DNA TGTGCCAGCAGCTTACAGAGCTCCTATAATTCACCCCTCCACTTT. Amino acid sequence: CASSLQSSYNSPLHF. Full variable domain (rest looked up from reference TRBV7-3 and TRBJ1-6): GAGVSQTPSNKVTEKGKYVELRCDPISGHTALYWYRQSLGQGPEFLIYFQGTGAADDSGLPNDRFFAVRPEGSVSTLKIQRTERGDSAVYLCASSLQSSYNSPLHFGNGTRLTVT.

V is TRBV3-1 (or the pseudogene TRBV3-2) and J is TRBJ2-7; no reliable D call. Trimming shortened V by 0 bases and J by 3 bases, and 15 bases separated the two germline ends. The germline CDR1 and CDR2 sequences are LGHDT and YNNKEL (reference sequence). The CDR3 contains 16 residues. In DNA form, the CDR3 reads TGTGCCAGCAGCCAAGAGTCACAGTTAGACCTCTACGAGCAGTACTTC. This sequence encodes CASSQESQLDLYEQYF.

This chain connects TRBV2 to TRBJ2-7; TRBD2 agrees at 8 bases. The CDR3 consists of 15 residues. Germline loops: CDR1 SNHLY, CDR2 FYNNEI. With V trimmed by 10 bases and J by 0 bases, 11 bases remained unmatched. CDR3 loop: CANQPERGTSYEQYF. The DNA of the CDR3 is TGTGCCAACCAACCGGAGCGGGGGACCTCCTACGAGCAGTACTTC.

The chain couples TRBV10-3 to TRBJ2-7; 9 bases are shared with TRBD1. Germline V gene sequence: CDR1 ENHRY, CDR2 SYGVKD. V shed 4 bases and J 3 bases; nucleotides not matched to a gene: 7. The length of the CDR3 is 15 residues. The CDR3 nucleotides read TGTGCCATCAGTGGACGACAGGGGGGCGGCTACGAGCAGTACTTC. This encodes CAISGRQGGGYEQYF.